This TCR beta chain was captured by sequencing in a study of control samples from healthy donors and cancer patients. Repertoires were generated with immunoSEQ multiplex PCR, while TCRdb's copy carries only in-frame clones and drops some. The table records around 82,000 clones, approximately 91% of them present only once. The receptor was derived from a man in his fifties or sixties in good health. Sequenced sample: blood.

Here the CDR3 DNA reads TGTGCCAGCAGCTTTGGCGTGGGGGCAAACATGAACACTGAAGCTTTCTTT. It is translated as CASSFGVGANMNTEAFF. The J gene is TRBJ1-1, the V gene TRBV7-9; tentatively, D is TRBD1 (6 bases). Per germline, CDR1 SEHNR and CDR2 FQNEAQ (reference sequence). V shed 3 bases and J shed 0 bases, with 17 bases lying between them. The CDR3 totals 17 residues.